This TCR beta chain was recorded in a study of blood T cell repertoires in COVID-19 (dated by TCRdb to 2019 to 2021). With respect to the entire study: The collaborator samples originated in the United States, Italy and Spain and spanned the acute and convalescent phases of COVID-19. Where available, HLA class I and class II types were obtained from metadata supplied by the sample provider rather than from assay-based typing. The material from the prospective study consisted of cDNA or gDNA derived from T cells, B-cell-depleted T cells, or PBMCs. Deeply sampled blood TCRbeta repertoires from subjects exposed to, actively infected with, or recovered from COVID-19 were included in the dataset. The samples were drawn from the first 160 participants of the ongoing ImmuneRACE study and from some 1,300 subjects provided by 6 global collaborators. The repertoires were released in a freely available public database intended as a resource for research on the immune response to SARS-CoV-2. A de-identified subject ID, COVID-19 status, age in years and sex were almost always included in the sample metadata. Broad study findings and their caveats: Clinical and demographic metadata were provided uncurated, with the amount varying by source and participant.

A word on this clone: Its antigen specificity is not known. Nothing much larger sits one base from this clone, and base qualities are not available.

Measured from the cysteine to the phenylalanine, the CDR3 is 15 residues long. Only the CDR3 DNA is retained, 45 bases long and in frame from the first base. The germline V end is reduced by 5 bases and the J end by 2 bases; junction bases left unmatched: 2. Looking up the germline V gene yields CDR1 KGHSH and CDR2 LQKENI. The immunoSEQ Assay, a bias-controlled multiplex PCR, was used to amplify TCRbeta CDR3 regions from genomic DNA. The original methods were these. The number of nucleated cells in each sample was estimated from the amplification of reference gene primers within the assay. Sequence reads were collapsed and filtered to measure the absolute abundance of every unique TCRbeta CDR3 rearrangement. For each sample, productive Simpson clonality was calculated as the square root of Simpson's diversity index across productive rearrangements. TCRdb retrieved this table from immuneACCESS and kept in-frame rearrangements only. Not all clones are present; in checked studies, unresolved V genes account for under half, and no reason is known for the remainder. V and J calls and clone size come straight from that table; D and trimming were deduced from the DNA. This sample has about 140,000 clones in its table, and 80% to 90% of those were observed once. Together, the top ten hold roughly a tenth of the sample.

Each collaborating institution followed its own protocols to collect whole blood in K2EDTA tubes. For TCRbeta analysis, collaborator samples were shipped as frozen whole blood, as isolated PBMCs, or as DNA extracted from either sample type. The sample consisted of peripheral blood. This clonotype originated in a man in his sixties with active or convalescent COVID-19. The chain uses TRBV18 and TRBJ2-1; 11 central bases correspond to TRBD2. The DNA is as follows: TGTGCCAGCTCAGTAGCGGGAGGGACCTACAATGAGCAGTTCTTC. Its amino acids are CASSVAGGTYNEQFF.